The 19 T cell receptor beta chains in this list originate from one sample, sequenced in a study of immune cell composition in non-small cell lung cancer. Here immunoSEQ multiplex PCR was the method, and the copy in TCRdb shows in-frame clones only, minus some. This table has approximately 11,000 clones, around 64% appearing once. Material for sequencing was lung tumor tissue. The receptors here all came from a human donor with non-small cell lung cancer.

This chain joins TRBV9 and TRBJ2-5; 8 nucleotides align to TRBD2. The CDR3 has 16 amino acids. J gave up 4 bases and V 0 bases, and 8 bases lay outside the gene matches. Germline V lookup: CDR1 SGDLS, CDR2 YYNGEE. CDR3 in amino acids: CASSVDEAGVGETQYF. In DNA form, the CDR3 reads TGTGCCAGCAGCGTAGATGAAGCGGGAGTAGGAGAGACCCAGTACTTC.

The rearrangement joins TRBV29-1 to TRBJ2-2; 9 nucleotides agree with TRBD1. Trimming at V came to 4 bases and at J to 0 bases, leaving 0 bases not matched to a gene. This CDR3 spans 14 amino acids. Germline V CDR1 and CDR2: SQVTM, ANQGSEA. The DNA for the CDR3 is TGCAGCGTTGGGACAGGGGCGAACACCGGGGAGCTGTTTTTT. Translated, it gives CSVGTGANTGELFF.

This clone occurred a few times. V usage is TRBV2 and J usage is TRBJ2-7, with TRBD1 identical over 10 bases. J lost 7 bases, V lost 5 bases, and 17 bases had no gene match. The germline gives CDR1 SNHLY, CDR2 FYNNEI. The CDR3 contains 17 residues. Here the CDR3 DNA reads TGTGCCAGCAGTCATCGAGGATCCGGGACAGGGGCGGGGGAGCAGTACTTC. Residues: CASSHRGSGTGAGEQYF.

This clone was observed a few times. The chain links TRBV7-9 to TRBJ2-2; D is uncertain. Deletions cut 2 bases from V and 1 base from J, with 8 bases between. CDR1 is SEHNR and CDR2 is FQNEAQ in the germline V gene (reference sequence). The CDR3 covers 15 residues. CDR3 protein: CASSLSPGNTGELFF. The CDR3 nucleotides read TGTGCCAGCAGCTTAAGCCCAGGGAACACCGGGGAGCTGTTTTTT.

The CDR3 sequence is CASSKDRGQPQHF. CDR3 coding DNA: TGTGCCAGCAGTAAGGACAGGGGTCAGCCCCAGCATTTT. This sequence joins TRBV7-2 and TRBJ1-5, with 9 bases aligning to TRBD1. V was pared by 6 bases and J by 6 bases, with 3 bases of the junction left unmatched. The CDR3 spans 13 residues. Germline V gene lookup returns CDR1 SGHTA and CDR2 FQGNSA.

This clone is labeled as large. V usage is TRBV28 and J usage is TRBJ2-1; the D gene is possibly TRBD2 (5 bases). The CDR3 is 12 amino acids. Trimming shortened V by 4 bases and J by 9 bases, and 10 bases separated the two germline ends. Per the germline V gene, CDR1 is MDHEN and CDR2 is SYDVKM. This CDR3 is CASSSLSVEQFF. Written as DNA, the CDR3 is TGTGCCAGCAGTTCCCTTAGCGTTGAGCAGTTCTTC.

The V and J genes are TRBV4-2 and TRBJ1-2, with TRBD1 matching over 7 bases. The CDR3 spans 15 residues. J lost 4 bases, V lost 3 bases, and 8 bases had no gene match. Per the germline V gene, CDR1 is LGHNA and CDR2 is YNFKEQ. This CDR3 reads CASSQEDRAIYGYTF. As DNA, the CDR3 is TGTGCCAGCAGCCAGGAAGACAGGGCTATCTATGGCTACACCTTC.

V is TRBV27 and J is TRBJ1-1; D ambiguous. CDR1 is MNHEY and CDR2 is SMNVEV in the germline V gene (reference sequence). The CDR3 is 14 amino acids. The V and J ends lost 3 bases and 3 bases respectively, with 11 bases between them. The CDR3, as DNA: TGTGCCAGCAGTTTTTACGACACCTACACTGAAGCTTTCTTT. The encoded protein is CASSFYDTYTEAFF.

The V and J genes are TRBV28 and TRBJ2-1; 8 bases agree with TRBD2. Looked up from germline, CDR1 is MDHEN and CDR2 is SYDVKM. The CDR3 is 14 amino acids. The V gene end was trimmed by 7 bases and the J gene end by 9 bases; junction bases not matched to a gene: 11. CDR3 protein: CASMDGRVFREQFF. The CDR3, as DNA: TGTGCCAGCATGGACGGGAGGGTATTTCGTGAGCAGTTCTTC.

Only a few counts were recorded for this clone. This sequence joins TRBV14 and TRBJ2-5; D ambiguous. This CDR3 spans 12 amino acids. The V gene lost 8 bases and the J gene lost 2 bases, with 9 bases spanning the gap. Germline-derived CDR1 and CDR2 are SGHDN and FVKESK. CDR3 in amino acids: CASGLRQETQYF. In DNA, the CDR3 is TGTGCCAGCGGGCTTAGGCAAGAGACCCAGTACTTC.

Here the CDR3 reads CASSAQQETQYF. For the CDR3, the DNA is TGTGCCAGCAGTGCTCAGCAAGAGACCCAGTACTTC. The V and J genes are TRBV6-1 and TRBJ2-5; unclear D gene. V gave up 4 bases and J gave up 2 bases, with 5 bases separating them. The CDR3 covers 12 residues. Germline values: CDR1 MNHNS, CDR2 SASEGT.

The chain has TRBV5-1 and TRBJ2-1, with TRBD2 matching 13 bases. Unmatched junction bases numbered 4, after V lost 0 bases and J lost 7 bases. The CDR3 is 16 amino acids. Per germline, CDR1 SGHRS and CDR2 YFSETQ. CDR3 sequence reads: CASSLAPLAGGNEQFF. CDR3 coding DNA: TGCGCCAGCAGCTTGGCCCCACTAGCGGGAGGGAATGAGCAGTTCTTC.

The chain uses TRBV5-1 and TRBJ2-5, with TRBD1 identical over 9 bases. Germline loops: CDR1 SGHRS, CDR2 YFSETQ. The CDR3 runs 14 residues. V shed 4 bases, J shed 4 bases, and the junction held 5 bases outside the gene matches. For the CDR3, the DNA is TGCGCCAGCAGCCGGGACAGGGCGGGAGAGACCCAGTACTTC. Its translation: CASSRDRAGETQYF.

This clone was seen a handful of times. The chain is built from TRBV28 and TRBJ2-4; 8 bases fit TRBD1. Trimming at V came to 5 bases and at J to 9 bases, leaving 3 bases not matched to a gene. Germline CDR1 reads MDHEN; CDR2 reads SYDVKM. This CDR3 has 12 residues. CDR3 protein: CASSLDRGIQYF. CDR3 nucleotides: TGTGCCAGCAGTCTAGACAGGGGCATTCAGTACTTC.

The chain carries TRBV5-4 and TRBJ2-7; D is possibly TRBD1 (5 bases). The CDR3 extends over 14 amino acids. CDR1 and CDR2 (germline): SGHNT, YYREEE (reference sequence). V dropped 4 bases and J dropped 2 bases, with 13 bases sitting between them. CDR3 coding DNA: TGTGCCAGCAGCCAAGGGGATGACCCCTACGAGCAGTACTTC. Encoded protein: CASSQGDDPYEQYF. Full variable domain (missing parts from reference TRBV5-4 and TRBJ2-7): ETGVTQSPTHLIKTRGQQVTLRCSSQSGHNTVSWYQQALGQGPQFIFQYYREEENGRGNFPPRFSGLQFPNYSSELNVNALELDDSALYLCASSQGDDPYEQYFGPGTRLTVT.

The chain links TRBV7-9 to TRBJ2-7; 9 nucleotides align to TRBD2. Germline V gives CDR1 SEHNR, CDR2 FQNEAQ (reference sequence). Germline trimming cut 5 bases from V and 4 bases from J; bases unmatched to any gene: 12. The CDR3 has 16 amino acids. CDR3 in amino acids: CASSPVGASGIYEQYF. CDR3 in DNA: TGTGCCAGCAGCCCCGTTGGGGCTAGCGGGATATACGAGCAGTACTTC.

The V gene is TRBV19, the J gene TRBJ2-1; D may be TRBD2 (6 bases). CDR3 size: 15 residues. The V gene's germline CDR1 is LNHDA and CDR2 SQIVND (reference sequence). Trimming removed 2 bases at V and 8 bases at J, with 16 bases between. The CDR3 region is CASSITGGSGDEQFF. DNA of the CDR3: TGTGCCAGTAGTATAACCGGGGGTTCCGGCGATGAGCAGTTCTTC.

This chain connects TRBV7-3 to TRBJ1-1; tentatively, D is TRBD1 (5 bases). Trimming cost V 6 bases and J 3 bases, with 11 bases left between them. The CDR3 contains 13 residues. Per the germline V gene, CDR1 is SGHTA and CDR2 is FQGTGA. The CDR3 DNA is TGTGCCAGCAGACCCTGGGGGGACACTGAAGCTTTCTTT. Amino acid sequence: CASRPWGDTEAFF.

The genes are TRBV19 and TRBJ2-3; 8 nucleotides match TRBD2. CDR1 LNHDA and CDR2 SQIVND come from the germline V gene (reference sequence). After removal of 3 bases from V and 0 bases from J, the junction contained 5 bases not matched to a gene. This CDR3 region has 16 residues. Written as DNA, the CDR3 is TGTGCCAGTAGTATGCGGGCGGGAGGAAGCACAGATACGCAGTATTTT. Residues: CASSMRAGGSTDTQYF.